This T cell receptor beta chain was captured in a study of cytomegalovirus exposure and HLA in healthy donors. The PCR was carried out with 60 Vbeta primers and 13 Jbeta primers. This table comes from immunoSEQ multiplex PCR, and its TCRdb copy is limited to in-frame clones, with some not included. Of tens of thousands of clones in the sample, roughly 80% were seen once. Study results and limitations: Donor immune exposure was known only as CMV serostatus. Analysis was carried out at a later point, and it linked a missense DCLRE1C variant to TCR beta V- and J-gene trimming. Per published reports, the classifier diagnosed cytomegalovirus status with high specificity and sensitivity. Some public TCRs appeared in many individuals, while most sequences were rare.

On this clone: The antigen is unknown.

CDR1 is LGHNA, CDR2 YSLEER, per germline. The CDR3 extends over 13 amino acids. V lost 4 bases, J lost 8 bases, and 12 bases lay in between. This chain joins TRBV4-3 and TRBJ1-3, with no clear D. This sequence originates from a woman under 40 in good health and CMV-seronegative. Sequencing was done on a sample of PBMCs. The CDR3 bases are TGCGCCAGCAGCCTCGAGGGTTGGGACACCATATATTTT. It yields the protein CASSLEGWDTIYF.